Below are 5 T cell receptor beta chains sequenced from a single sample in a study of T cell responses to AZD1222 COVID-19 vaccine. Assay: immunoSEQ multiplex PCR; the TCRdb copy retains only in-frame clones and omits some. The sample lists more than 120,000 clones; 85% to 90% were seen once. The sample consisted of peripheral blood, taken 28 days after the second AZD1222 dose. These receptors came from an adult who received the AZD1222 COVID-19 vaccine.

The chain uses TRBV11-2 and TRBJ2-7, with D uncertain. The CDR3 is 14 residues long. Trimming shortened V by 0 bases and J by 2 bases, and 8 bases separated the two germline ends. Germline CDR1 and CDR2: SGHAT and FQNNGV. The CDR3, as DNA: TGTGCCAGCAGCTTAGATGTACAAGCCTACGAGCAGTACGTC. Its protein is CASSLDVQAYEQYV.

The DNA for the CDR3 is TGTGCCAGCAGTTCCGGGACATTAATTGCTGAAGCTTTCTTT. This translates into CASSSGTLIAEAFF. V usage is TRBV6-2 or TRBV6-3 and J usage is TRBJ1-1; D perhaps matches TRBD1 (6 bases). This CDR3 contains 14 residues. CDR1 is MNHEY, CDR2 SVGEGT, per germline. With 4 bases removed from V and 6 bases from J, the gap between germline ends came to 15 bases.

Only a few counts were recorded for this clone. The V call is TRBV9, the J call TRBJ1-1; D gene unclear. This CDR3 comprises 16 residues. The germline V gene encodes CDR1 SGDLS and CDR2 YYNGEE. V shed 2 bases and J shed 2 bases, with 16 bases lying between them. CDR3 residues: CASSVLAVPSNTEAFF. The CDR3 DNA follows: TGTGCCAGCAGCGTCTTAGCCGTTCCTTCAAACACTGAAGCTTTCTTT. Filled out from reference TRBV9 and TRBJ1-1, the complete variable domain reads DSGVTQTPKHLITATGQRVTLRCSPRSGDLSVYWYQQSLDQGLQFLIQYYNGEERAKGNILERFSAQQFPDLHSELNLSSLELGDSALYFCASSVLAVPSNTEAFFGQGTRLTVV.

The chain combines TRBV18 with TRBJ2-4; D could derive from TRBD1 or TRBD2 (6 bases each). V lost 4 bases and J lost 0, with 13 bases in between. Per germline, CDR1 KGHSH and CDR2 LQKENI. The CDR3 contains 16 residues. CDR3 bases: TGTGCCAGCTCACTGCAGGGGACTCTAGCCAAAAACATTCAGTACTTC. Encoded protein: CASSLQGTLAKNIQYF. The variable domain in full, with the rest retrieved from reference TRBV18 and TRBJ2-4, is NAGVMQNPRHLVRRRGQEARLRCSPMKGHSHVYWYRQLPEEGLKFMVYLQKENIIDESGMPKERFSAEFPKEGPSILRIQQVVRGDSAAYFCASSLQGTLAKNIQYFGAGTRLSVL.

J is TRBJ2-1 and V is TRBV27, with no clear D. The V end was cut by 4 bases, the J end by 8 bases, with 15 bases between. CDR1 and CDR2 (germline): MNHEY, SMNVEV (reference sequence). This CDR3 has 14 residues. The CDR3 sequence: CASSSTHQADEQFF. The CDR3 DNA follows: TGTGCCAGCAGTTCGACCCACCAGGCAGATGAGCAGTTCTTC.